These 5 T cell receptor beta chains were sequenced from one sample in a study of beta chain features in type 1 diabetes. The authors reverse transcribed all of the isolated RNA, so sequencing captured expressed TCRB transcripts. Clones were sequenced by immunoSEQ multiplex PCR, and TCRdb holds only the in-frame ones, with some missing. Of under 300,000 clones listed, less than 35% are singletons. Material: central memory CD4+ T cells from blood. These receptors all stem from a man between 25 and 39 years old in good health.

The chain recombines TRBV11-2 with TRBJ2-3; the match to TRBD2 covers 8 bases. This CDR3 region has 18 residues. The V gene end was trimmed by 5 bases and the J gene end by 0 bases; junction bases not matched to a gene: 13. Per the germline V gene, CDR1 is SGHAT and CDR2 is FQNNGV. This CDR3 is CASSAVAGGTPSTDTQYF. In DNA form, the CDR3 reads TGTGCCAGCAGCGCTGTGGCGGGGGGAACCCCTAGCACAGATACGCAGTATTTT.

This clone appeared a few times. The genes are TRBV6-1 and TRBJ1-1; 8 nucleotides match TRBD1. Germline CDR1 and CDR2: MNHNS and SASEGT. This CDR3 is 10 amino acids long. The V segment lost 6 bases and the J segment 10 bases; nucleotides outside the gene matches: 1. CDR3 in amino acids: CASRTGAAFF. CDR3 in DNA: TGTGCCAGCAGGACAGGGGCAGCTTTCTTT.

The rearrangement joins TRBV12-5 to TRBJ2-3; 11 nucleotides align to TRBD2. This CDR3 contains 17 residues. CDR1 is LGHNT, CDR2 FRNRAP, per germline. Trimming took 1 base from V and 0 from J; bases not matched to a gene: 3. For the CDR3, the DNA is TGTGCTAGTGGTTTGGGACTAGCGGGGACCAGCACAGATACGCAGTATTTT. Amino acids: CASGLGLAGTSTDTQYF.

This clone was picked up many times. V and J are TRBV2 and TRBJ2-3; D may match TRBD1 or TRBD2 (5 bases each). Trimming removed 11 bases from V and 5 bases from J, with 14 bases in between. CDR3 length: 12 residues. CDR1 and CDR2 (germline): SNHLY, FYNNEI. This CDR3 reads CADGQGEDTQYF. CDR3 nucleotides: TGTGCCGACGGCCAGGGAGAAGATACGCAGTATTTT.

The chain links TRBV29-1 to TRBJ2-7, with TRBD2 identical over 7 bases. Germline CDR1 SQVTM, CDR2 ANQGSEA. J lost 1 base, V lost 4 bases, and 7 bases had no gene match. This CDR3 comprises 14 residues. The chain's CDR3 is CSVGIQRGSYEQYF. CDR3 nucleotides: TGCAGCGTTGGTATCCAGCGGGGTTCCTACGAGCAGTACTTC.